This record looks at one T cell receptor beta chain sequence and its context. Some clones are missing from TCRdb's copy, which holds only in-frame ones; the method was immunoSEQ multiplex PCR. The table shows 80,000 or so clones, with roughly four fifths occurring only once. This CDR3 comprises 15 residues. Germline lookup yields CDR1 LNHDA and CDR2 SQIVND (reference sequence). The V segment lost 3 bases and the J segment 5 bases; nucleotides outside the gene matches: 5. This entry is derived from a study of technical replicates of blood from a handful of donors. The chain combines TRBV19 with TRBJ1-5; 9 bases fit TRBD1. Specimen: PBMCs. This clonotype was obtained from a human donor in good health. Some clones in this sample may be carry-over from other donors' samples. DNA for the CDR3: TGTGCCAGTAGTATCCTGGACAGGGGCCATCAGCCCCAGCATTTT. Protein sequence: CASSILDRGHQPQHF.